These 29 T cell receptor beta chains originate from one sample sequenced in a study of T cells after yellow fever vaccination. TCRdb re-derived calls from the 5' RACE reads in MiXCR, one entry per CDR3 protein. The sample records fewer than 350,000 distinct CDR3 sequences, approximately 4% being singletons. Source: PBMCs, taken 15 days after the yellow fever booster vaccination. The receptors shown here come from a man aged 18 to 29 who received the YFV17D yellow fever vaccine.

This clonotype was counted between two and nine times. The genes are TRBV5-1 and TRBJ1-1, with D maybe TRBD1 (6 bases). From germline, CDR1 is SGHRS and CDR2 YFSETQ. The V end lost 5 bases, the J end lost 3 bases, and 17 bases lay between the germline ends. CDR3 size: 15 residues. The CDR3 here is CASRTTGTTDTEAFF. DNA of the CDR3: TGCGCCAGCAGAACGACAGGAACGACGGACACTGAAGCTTTCTTT.

This chain connects TRBV30 to TRBJ2-3; 7 nucleotides align to TRBD1. V gave up 3 bases and J gave up 4 bases; unmatched junction bases: 4. Germline V CDR1 and CDR2: GTSNPN, SVGIG (reference sequence). The CDR3 sequence is 13 residues long. The CDR3 region has the DNA TGTGCCTGGAGAAGGGGGCAGGCAGATACGCAGTATTTT. Encoded protein: CAWRRGQADTQYF.

A few counts support this clonotype. The chain joins TRBV20-1 to TRBJ2-4; no definite D call. Germline CDR1 and CDR2: DFQATT and SNEGSKA (reference sequence). Trimming shortened V by 3 bases and J by 6 bases, and 9 bases separated the two germline ends. The CDR3 extends over 12 amino acids. The CDR3 here is CSASDGLNIQYF. The CDR3 nucleotides read TGCAGTGCTAGCGACGGATTAAACATTCAGTACTTC.

The table lists this clonotype with many counts. The chain carries TRBV20-1 and TRBJ1-1; 8 positions agree with TRBD1. Germline loops: CDR1 DFQATT, CDR2 SNEGSKA (reference sequence). V lost 1 base, J lost 3 bases, and 4 bases stayed unmatched. This CDR3 contains 14 residues. The CDR3 sequence: CSARAHRGDTEAFF. The CDR3 coding sequence is TGCAGTGCTAGAGCGCACAGGGGGGACACTGAAGCTTTCTTT.

This clonotype came up many times. V is TRBV20-1 and J is TRBJ2-7; 11 bases match TRBD2. V was pared by 4 bases and J by 3 bases, with 5 bases of the junction left unmatched. From germline, CDR1 is DFQATT and CDR2 SNEGSKA (reference sequence). There are 14 residues in the CDR3. The CDR3 coding sequence is TGCAGTGCTAAACCAACTAGCGGGGGCTACGAGCAGTACGTC. Protein: CSAKPTSGGYEQYV.

The table lists this clonotype with a few counts. The chain has TRBV4-1 and TRBJ1-1; D is ambiguous. Germline V gives CDR1 MGHRA, CDR2 YSYEKL. The CDR3 covers 13 residues. Trimming took off 0 bases at V and 6 bases at J, with 8 bases between the two ends. CDR3 nucleotide sequence: TGCGCCAGCAGCCAAGATCTTCGGGCTGAAGCTTTCTTT. Its translation: CASSQDLRAEAFF.

This clonotype has ten or more counts. The chain couples TRBV19 to TRBJ2-1, with 8 bases fitting TRBD1. With 10 bases clipped from V and 9 bases from J, the junction kept 11 bases outside the gene matches. Germline loops: CDR1 LNHDA, CDR2 SQIVND (reference sequence). The CDR3 has 13 residues. DNA for the CDR3: TGTGCCACTCGGACAGGGTATATTGGTGAGCAGTTCTTC. Translating it yields CATRTGYIGEQFF.

This clonotype was detected ten times or more. V gene TRBV18 combines with J gene TRBJ2-7; TRBD1 agrees at 8 bases. V gave up 4 bases and J gave up 5 bases; unmatched junction bases: 4. This CDR3 region has 13 residues. The germline V gene encodes CDR1 KGHSH and CDR2 LQKENI. The DNA of the CDR3 is TGTGCCAGCTCACGCGGACAGGGCGACGAGCAGTACTTC. Protein: CASSRGQGDEQYF.

This clonotype occurred a few times. V and J are TRBV7-2 and TRBJ1-2; D is ambiguous. Per germline, CDR1 SGHTA and CDR2 FQGNSA. The CDR3 spans 14 residues. Deletions cut 6 bases from V and 3 bases from J, with 14 bases between. CDR3: CASSSWAADYGYTF. CDR3 coding DNA: TGTGCCAGCAGTTCCTGGGCCGCGGACTATGGCTACACCTTC.

In its sample, this clonotype was seen many times. V and J are TRBV29-1 and TRBJ1-1; 10 bases match TRBD1. The J segment lost 0 bases and the V segment lost 7 bases, leaving 2 bases of the junction unmatched. The CDR3 contains 13 residues. Germline CDR1 and CDR2: SQVTM and ANQGSEA. CDR3 residues: CSGTGGLNTEAFF. In nucleotides, the CDR3 is TGCAGCGGGACAGGGGGTTTGAACACTGAAGCTTTCTTT.

The rearrangement links TRBV5-6 to TRBJ2-1; 7 bases are a match to TRBD1. The CDR3 runs 16 residues. The germline V gene has CDR1 SGHDT and CDR2 YYEEEE. The V segment lost 1 base and the J segment 3 bases; nucleotides outside the gene matches: 7. The CDR3 reads CASSLRPGQYYNEQFF. The CDR3 DNA sequence: TGTGCCAGCAGCTTGAGACCGGGACAGTACTACAATGAGCAGTTCTTC.

Many counts were recorded for this clonotype. This rearrangement joins TRBV24-1 to TRBJ2-7; D might be TRBD2 (5 bases). V was pared by 5 bases and J by 5 bases, with 15 bases between. The CDR3 totals 14 residues. Germline CDR1 KGHDR, CDR2 SFDVKD. The CDR3 sequence: CATSVLRGLDEQYV. The CDR3 nucleotides read TGTGCCACCAGTGTACTCCGAGGGTTAGACGAGCAGTACGTC.

This clonotype was found many times. The V gene is TRBV7-3, the J gene TRBJ1-3, with D unresolved. V lost 5 bases, J lost 0 bases, and 8 bases lay in between. This CDR3 is built from 14 residues. Germline V CDR1 and CDR2: SGHTA, FQGTGA. The chain's CDR3 is CASSPAGSGNTIYF. DNA for the CDR3: TGTGCCAGCAGCCCGGCCGGCTCTGGAAACACCATATATTTT.

The table lists this clonotype with many counts. The V and J genes are TRBV5-1 and TRBJ2-1; 7 nucleotides line up with TRBD2. The J segment lost 0 bases and the V segment lost 5 bases, leaving 5 bases of the junction unmatched. The CDR3 is made up of 15 amino acids. CDR1 SGHRS and CDR2 YFSETQ come from the germline V gene. This chain's CDR3 is CASSSAGDSYNEQFF. In DNA, the CDR3 is TGCGCCAGCAGTAGTGCGGGGGACTCCTACAATGAGCAGTTCTTC.

In this sample, this clonotype turned up many times. The V gene is TRBV20-1, the J gene TRBJ1-1, with D uncertain. Germline values: CDR1 DFQATT, CDR2 SNEGSKA (reference sequence). V lost 5 bases and J 3 bases, leaving 16 bases between the germline ends. The CDR3 covers 14 residues. CDR3 in amino acids: CSAFVGSGDTEAFF. DNA for the CDR3: TGCAGTGCTTTCGTGGGGTCAGGAGACACTGAAGCTTTCTTT.

This clonotype was picked up a small number of times. The chain employs TRBV20-1 and TRBJ1-5, with no clear D. V was cut by 3 bases and J by 0 bases, with 3 bases left in between. CDR3 size: 12 residues. Per germline, CDR1 DFQATT and CDR2 SNEGSKA (reference sequence). The CDR3 is CSASNSNQPQHF. The CDR3 DNA reads TGCAGTGCTAGTAATAGCAATCAGCCCCAGCATTTT.

The rearrangement links TRBV10-3 to TRBJ2-3, with 7 positions matching TRBD1. The CDR3 runs to 15 residues. Germline V gene sequence: CDR1 ENHRY, CDR2 SYGVKD. Trimming cost V 3 bases and J 2 bases; bases outside gene matches: 5. The CDR3 region has the DNA TGTGCCATCAGTGAAGTGACAGGGATCACAGATACGCAGTATTTT. This gives the protein CAISEVTGITDTQYF.

This clonotype was found many times. The rearrangement links TRBV6-5 to TRBJ2-2, with 7 bases aligning to TRBD1. Losses at the gene ends were 5 bases for V and 1 base for J; bases not matched to a gene: 4. The CDR3 is made up of 15 amino acids. The germline CDR1 and CDR2 sequences are MNHEY and SVGAGI. CDR3 nucleotides: TGTGCCAGCAGTACTCACAGGGGGAACACCGGGGAGCTGTTTTTT. Translated, it gives CASSTHRGNTGELFF.

The chain employs TRBV14 and TRBJ1-4; 7 bases map to TRBD1. J was trimmed by 8 bases and V by 2 bases; bases with no gene match: 8. Germline-derived CDR1 and CDR2 are SGHDN and FVKESK. The CDR3 loop spans 15 amino acids. This CDR3 is CASSQRGQRLEKLFF. CDR3 in DNA: TGTGCCAGCAGCCAACGGGGACAGCGACTCGAAAAACTGTTTTTT.

A few counts support this clonotype. The chain has TRBV18 and TRBJ1-2; maybe TRBD1 (5 bases). The germline gives CDR1 KGHSH, CDR2 LQKENI. The V end lost 3 bases, the J end lost 3 bases, and 14 bases lay between the germline ends. This CDR3 comprises 15 residues. The chain's CDR3 is CASSPTTTVDYGYTF. Here the CDR3 DNA reads TGTGCCAGCTCACCTACGACGACAGTGGACTATGGCTACACCTTC.

This clonotype was seen a handful of times. This chain joins TRBV20-1 and TRBJ1-5; 7 positions agree with TRBD1. V lost 5 bases and J lost 7; bases outside the gene matches: 8. The CDR3 totals 13 residues. CDR1 DFQATT and CDR2 SNEGSKA come from the germline V gene (reference sequence). CDR3 amino acids: CSAGNRGEQPQHF. The CDR3, as DNA: TGCAGTGCTGGAAACAGGGGCGAACAGCCCCAGCATTTT.

This clonotype was detected a few times. The V call is TRBV6-2 or TRBV6-3, the J call TRBJ2-1; weak D call: TRBD2 (5 bases). CDR1 is MNHEY, CDR2 SVGEGT, per germline. There are 16 residues in the CDR3. V was trimmed by 8 bases and J by 3 bases, leaving 20 bases between them. CDR3: CASRPLSGESYNEQFF. The CDR3 DNA is TGTGCCAGCCGTCCTTTATCCGGGGAGAGCTACAATGAGCAGTTCTTC.

V usage is TRBV20-1 and J usage is TRBJ2-3; D tentatively fits TRBD1 or TRBD2 (7 bases each). The CDR3 spans 15 residues. CDR1 DFQATT and CDR2 SNEGSKA come from the germline V gene (reference sequence). Trimming took off 4 bases at V and 2 bases at J, with 16 bases between the two ends. CDR3 nucleotides: TGCAGTGCTAAAACAGGGGCGGGGGACACAGATACGCAGTATTTT. As protein: CSAKTGAGDTDTQYF.

This clonotype occurred a few times. DNA for the CDR3: TGCAGCGGGGCTGGGGGGACAGGGGGCGATGAGCAGTTCTTC. Its protein is CSGAGGTGGDEQFF. The chain joins TRBV29-1 to TRBJ2-1; TRBD1 matches 12 bases. CDR1 SQVTM and CDR2 ANQGSEA come from the germline V gene. This CDR3 region has 14 residues. V lost 7 bases and J lost 8; bases outside the gene matches: 9.

In its sample, this clonotype was seen many times. This chain uses TRBV6-5 with TRBJ2-5; D might be TRBD2 (6 bases). Trimming left V 6 bases short and J 5 bases short, with 16 bases between. The germline gives CDR1 MNHEY, CDR2 SVGAGI. The CDR3 runs to 14 residues. CDR3 residues: CASSPRGLLETQYF. The CDR3 nucleotides are TGTGCCAGCAGCCCGAGGGGACTCCTGGAGACCCAGTACTTC.

This clonotype was seen many times. The J gene is TRBJ1-1, the V gene TRBV4-3, with D possibly being TRBD1 (5 bases). Trimming took off 3 bases at V and 1 base at J, with 12 bases between the two ends. This CDR3 is built from 15 residues. Germline V gene data show CDR1 as LGHNA and CDR2 as YSLEER. The CDR3 protein is CASSQMTVTNTEAFF. CDR3 DNA sequence: TGCGCCAGCAGCCAGATGACAGTGACGAACACTGAAGCTTTCTTT.

The V and J genes are TRBV29-1 and TRBJ1-2; TRBD1 aligns across 8 bases. This CDR3 is built from 13 residues. J lost 4 bases, V lost 5 bases, and 6 bases had no gene match. CDR1 and CDR2 (germline): SQVTM, ANQGSEA. CDR3 sequence reads: CSVTRQGSYGYTF. The DNA of the CDR3 is TGCAGCGTTACCCGACAGGGGAGCTATGGCTACACCTTC.

Many counts were recorded for this clonotype. The rearrangement uses TRBV30 and TRBJ2-2; no definite D call. Trimming stripped 0 bases from V and 7 bases from J, with 9 bases between. In germline, CDR1 is GTSNPN, CDR2 SVGIG (reference sequence). The CDR3 is 13 amino acids. CDR3 protein: CAWSVRFGGELFF. The CDR3 DNA follows: TGTGCCTGGAGTGTACGATTCGGCGGGGAGCTGTTTTTT.

This clonotype occurred many times. The chain links TRBV11-2 to TRBJ1-6, with D perhaps matching TRBD1 (6 bases). The germline V gene encodes CDR1 SGHAT and CDR2 FQNNGV. The CDR3 extends over 18 amino acids. Trimming removed 2 bases at V and 4 bases at J, with 18 bases between. In DNA form, the CDR3 reads TGTGCCAGCAGCTTATTGAATACAGGGTTTGTGTATAATTCACCCCTCCACTTT. Protein: CASSLLNTGFVYNSPLHF. The full variable domain, completed using reference TRBV11-2 and TRBJ1-6, is EAGVAQSPRYKIIEKRQSVAFWCNPISGHATLYWYQQILGQGPKLLIQFQNNGVVDDSQLPKDRFSAERLKGVDSTLKIQPAKLEDSAVYLCASSLLNTGFVYNSPLHFGNGTRLTVT.